These 17 T cell receptor beta chains came from one sample sequenced in a study of radiotherapy plus CTLA-4 blockade in lung cancer. TCRdb keeps only in-frame clones here, not all; method: immunoSEQ multiplex PCR. The table includes about 77,000 clones, roughly 69% detected once. Sample: peripheral blood, taken from a patient treated with radiotherapy plus ipilimumab. These receptor sequences come from a human donor with non-small cell lung cancer whose response to radiotherapy plus ipilimumab could not be evaluated.

The CDR3 nucleotides read TGTGCCAGCAGCTTGGGGACCGCGGGGATTCAATACGAGCAGTACTTC. Translating it yields CASSLGTAGIQYEQYF. V usage is TRBV5-6 and J usage is TRBJ2-7, with D possibly TRBD2 on 6 matching bases. There are 16 residues in the CDR3. The ends were cut back, 0 bases at V and 4 bases at J, with 17 bases in the middle. The germline CDR1 and CDR2 sequences are SGHDT and YYEEEE.

The chain has TRBV5-1 and TRBJ1-1; D perhaps matches TRBD1 (6 bases). V lost 4 bases to trimming and J lost 1 base, with 11 bases between them. CDR1 and CDR2 (germline): SGHRS, YFSETQ. The CDR3 totals 14 residues. The CDR3 DNA reads as TGCGCCAGCAGCATGGCGGGACAGAACACTGAAGCTTTCTTT. This translates into CASSMAGQNTEAFF.

The rearrangement uses TRBV11-3 and TRBJ2-1, with TRBD2 as a possible D gene (7 bases). This CDR3 region has 14 residues. Trimming shortened V by 6 bases and J by 0 bases, and 9 bases separated the two germline ends. The germline V gene has CDR1 SGHNT and CDR2 YENEEA. As DNA, the CDR3 is TGTGCCAGCAGGGGAGGGGGCTCCTACAATGAGCAGTTCTTC. This codes for CASRGGGSYNEQFF.

The rearrangement links TRBV11-2 to TRBJ2-1, with 8 bases that match TRBD1. Germline V gene lookup returns CDR1 SGHAT and CDR2 FQNNGV. The CDR3 loop spans 14 amino acids. With 4 bases clipped from V and 9 bases from J, the junction kept 8 bases outside the gene matches. For the CDR3, the DNA is TGTGCCAGCAGCTGGGTCGGACAGGGCGCTGAGCAGTTCTTC. Translated, it gives CASSWVGQGAEQFF.

This clone has just one count. The V gene is TRBV7-2, the J gene TRBJ1-1, with D unresolved. CDR3 length equals 13 residues. Looked up from germline, CDR1 is SGHTA and CDR2 is FQGNSA. The V and J ends lost 2 bases and 2 bases respectively, with 6 bases between them. CDR3 in DNA: TGTGCCAGCAGCTTACGGTTAAACACTGAAGCTTTCTTT. Its translation is CASSLRLNTEAFF.

This clone was seen a handful of times. The genes are TRBV9 and TRBJ2-3; TRBD2 aligns across 13 bases. This CDR3 comprises 17 residues. Trimming took 3 bases from V and 2 from J; bases not matched to a gene: 6. Germline values: CDR1 SGDLS, CDR2 YYNGEE. The CDR3 loop reads CASSARGLAGPTDTQYF. DNA for the CDR3: TGTGCCAGCAGCGCCCGGGGACTAGCGGGGCCCACAGATACGCAGTATTTT.

V usage is TRBV7-3 and J usage is TRBJ1-1, with 9 nucleotides matching TRBD1. Germline V gene lookup returns CDR1 SGHTA and CDR2 FQGTGA. After removal of 4 bases from V and 8 bases from J, the junction contained 5 bases not matched to a gene. The CDR3 loop spans 13 amino acids. CDR3 sequence reads: CASSSSQGAEAFF. Written as DNA, the CDR3 is TGTGCCAGCAGCTCCTCACAGGGGGCGGAAGCTTTCTTT.

This clone was counted a few times. The V call is TRBV10-3, the J call TRBJ2-3, with 7 bases fitting TRBD1. The V segment lost 5 bases and the J segment 4 bases; nucleotides outside the gene matches: 9. This CDR3 is 15 amino acids long. Germline V gene lookup returns CDR1 ENHRY and CDR2 SYGVKD. CDR3 region: CAISSGTVSPDTQYF. The CDR3, as DNA: TGTGCCATCAGTTCCGGGACAGTTAGTCCAGATACGCAGTATTTT.

This sequence joins TRBV28 and TRBJ1-5; TRBD1 matches 8 bases. There are 16 residues in the CDR3. Germline CDR1 reads MDHEN; CDR2 reads SYDVKM. Trimming at V came to 5 bases and at J to 3 bases, leaving 9 bases not matched to a gene. The CDR3 reads CASSGRGQAVNQPQHF. In DNA, the CDR3 is TGTGCCAGCAGTGGCCGGGGACAGGCGGTCAATCAGCCCCAGCATTTT.

This sequence joins TRBV27 and TRBJ2-7; 7 bases match TRBD1. The CDR3 contains 17 residues. Germline V gene data show CDR1 as MNHEY and CDR2 as SMNVEV (reference sequence). J lost 2 bases, V lost 2 bases, and 12 bases had no gene match. CDR3 in DNA: TGTGCCAGCAGTTTAGCCTGGACGGGACAGTATGCCTACGAGCAGTACTTC. Its protein product is CASSLAWTGQYAYEQYF.

The J gene is TRBJ2-2, the V gene TRBV11-3; TRBD2 aligns across 7 bases. The germline gives CDR1 SGHNT, CDR2 YENEEA. The CDR3 sequence is 18 residues long. The V gene end was trimmed by 0 bases and the J gene end by 3 bases; junction bases not matched to a gene: 10. The CDR3 DNA reads TGTGCCAGCAGCTTAGATGAGCGACTAGCAGGCTACACCGGGGAGCTGTTTTTT. This encodes CASSLDERLAGYTGELFF.

As DNA, the CDR3 is TGTGCCAGCAGCGCAGGGACAGGGGACTATGGCTACACCTTC. Translation: CASSAGTGDYGYTF. The chain carries TRBV7-9 and TRBJ1-2, with 10 bases identical to TRBD1. Trimming removed 5 bases from V and 3 bases from J; junction bases left unmatched: 3. The CDR3 extends over 14 amino acids. The V gene's germline CDR1 is SEHNR and CDR2 FQNEAQ (reference sequence).

This chain uses TRBV4-1 with TRBJ2-3; 7 bases are shared with TRBD2. Germline lookup yields CDR1 MGHRA and CDR2 YSYEKL. This CDR3 is 16 amino acids long. V was pared by 0 bases and J by 4 bases, with 7 bases of the junction left unmatched. The CDR3 loop is CASSQDRGVGADTQYF. CDR3 nucleotides: TGCGCCAGCAGCCAAGATCGGGGGGTTGGTGCAGATACGCAGTATTTT.

This clone was found once. Written as DNA, the CDR3 is TGTGCCAGTAGTATCCCCGCGGGACAGGGACCCTACGAGCAGTACTTC. It encodes CASSIPAGQGPYEQYF. The V and J genes are TRBV19 and TRBJ2-7, with 9 bases fitting TRBD1. V gave up 3 bases and J gave up 2 bases; unmatched junction bases: 8. Germline-derived CDR1 and CDR2 are LNHDA and SQIVND (reference sequence). The CDR3 has 16 residues.

This clone was detected a few times. The CDR3, as DNA: TGTGCCTGGAGTCCAGGGGCCGGTCAGCCCCAGCATTTT. Its translation is CAWSPGAGQPQHF. The chain employs TRBV30 and TRBJ1-5, with D possibly matching TRBD1 (6 bases). Germline CDR1 reads GTSNPN; CDR2 reads SVGIG (reference sequence). CDR3 size: 13 residues. Trimming pared 2 bases from V and 6 bases from J, leaving 11 bases between. Using reference TRBV30 and TRBJ1-5 for the parts outside the CDR3, the full variable domain is SQTIHQWPATLVQPVGSPLSLECTVEGTSNPNLYWYRQAAGRGLQLLFYSVGIGQISSEVPQNLSASRPQDRQFILSSKKLLLSDSGFYLCAWSPGAGQPQHFGDGTRLSIL.

V gene TRBV5-5 combines with J gene TRBJ2-1; the match to TRBD2 covers 10 bases. Losses at the gene ends were 4 bases for V and 8 bases for J; bases not matched to a gene: 12. Germline V gene lookup returns CDR1 SGHKS and CDR2 YYEKEE (reference sequence). This CDR3 has 16 residues. DNA for the CDR3: TGTGCCAGCAGCCGGCGAGCGGGAGGGCCGGAATATGAGCAGTTCTTC. This codes for CASSRRAGGPEYEQFF.

This sequence joins TRBV27 and TRBJ2-1; 7 nucleotides agree with TRBD1. The V gene end was trimmed by 2 bases and the J gene end by 5 bases; junction bases not matched to a gene: 3. CDR1 MNHEY and CDR2 SMNVEV come from the germline V gene (reference sequence). CDR3 size: 14 residues. The CDR3 region is CASSLGQAHNEQFF. The CDR3 DNA is TGTGCCAGCAGTTTAGGACAGGCCCACAATGAGCAGTTCTTC.